This TCR beta chain was documented in a study of radiation and T cells in renal cell carcinoma. Whole-study context: Nephrectomy followed 15 Gy stereotactic body radiation by 4 weeks. Notes on the study in general: Baseline intratumoral clonotype presence is unknown without pretreatment biopsies.

V gave up 6 bases and J gave up 2 bases, with 10 bases separating them. The germline V gene encodes CDR1 KGHSH and CDR2 LQKENI. The CDR3 is 14 residues long. Time point meaning: blood 2 weeks post-SBRT. Stated treatment: 15 Gy SBRT to primary tumor, nephrectomy 4 weeks later. Clones were sequenced by immunoSEQ multiplex PCR, and TCRdb holds only the in-frame ones, with some missing. The sample contains 150,000 to 160,000 clones, around 90% of which appear only once. Concerning this clone itself: The target antigen is unknown.

The input for sequencing was blood, taken from a patient whose treatment included radiotherapy and nephrectomy. The V call is TRBV18, the J call TRBJ1-4; D is unresolved. The sequence was collected from a woman aged 45-60 years with renal cell carcinoma. The CDR3 loop reads CASSAGLTNEKLFF. The CDR3 coding sequence is TGTGCCAGCTCGGCAGGACTTACTAATGAAAAACTGTTTTTT.